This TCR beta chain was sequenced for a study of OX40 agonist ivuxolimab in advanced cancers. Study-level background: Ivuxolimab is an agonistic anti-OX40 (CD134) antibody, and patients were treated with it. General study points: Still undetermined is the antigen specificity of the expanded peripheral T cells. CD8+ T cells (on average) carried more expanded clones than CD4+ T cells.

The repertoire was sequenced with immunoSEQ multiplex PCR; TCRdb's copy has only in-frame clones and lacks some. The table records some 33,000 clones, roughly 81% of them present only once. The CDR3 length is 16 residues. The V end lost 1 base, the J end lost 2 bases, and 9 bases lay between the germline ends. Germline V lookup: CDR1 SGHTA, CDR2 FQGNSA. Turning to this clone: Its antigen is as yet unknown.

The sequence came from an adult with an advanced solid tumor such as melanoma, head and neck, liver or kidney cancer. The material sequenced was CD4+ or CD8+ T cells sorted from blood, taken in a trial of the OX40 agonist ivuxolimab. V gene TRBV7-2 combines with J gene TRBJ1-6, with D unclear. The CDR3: CASSLVAGTYNSPLHF. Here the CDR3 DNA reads TGTGCCAGCAGCTTAGTTGCAGGCACCTATAATTCACCCCTCCACTTT.